The clone carrying this T cell receptor beta chain was observed once. This sample is drawn from a study of blood T cell repertoires in COVID-19. The overall study: The United States, Italy and Spain were the sources of the acute and convalescent COVID-19 samples. In each case, the material was cDNA or gDNA derived from T cells, B-cell-depleted T cells, or PBMCs.

In the original workflow: Amplification with reference gene primers provided the estimates of nucleated cell counts. This table comes from immunoSEQ multiplex PCR, and its TCRdb copy is limited to in-frame clones, with some not included. The V and J calls and clone size come from that table; D and trimming were worked out from the DNA. The sample includes about 120,000 clones, over 75% seen only once; the top ten take 3.5% to 5.5%. The CDR3 contains 14 residues. CDR1 is GTSNPN, CDR2 SVGIG, per germline (reference sequence). V was cut by 3 bases and J by 7 bases, with 19 bases left in between. This receptor was obtained from a woman aged 70-85 years with acute or convalescent COVID-19. V gene TRBV30 combines with J gene TRBJ2-7; a weak D match, TRBD2 (7 bases). The specimen sequenced was peripheral blood. The CDR3 DNA follows: TGTGCCTGGAGCACACCCGGGGGGCCTGAGGAGCAGTACTTC. This translates into CAWSTPGGPEEQYF.